One sample yielded the 21 T cell receptor beta chains listed below, sequenced in a study of cytomegalovirus exposure and HLA in healthy donors. Use of 60 Vbeta and 13 Jbeta primers characterized the PCR. Method: immunoSEQ multiplex PCR; TCRdb's copy keeps in-frame clones and lacks some. Of roughly 58,000 clones detected, about four fifths appear once; the ten largest clones hold under 4%. Source material: PBMCs. The receptors originated from a woman between 35 and 50 years old in good health and CMV-seronegative.

The gene calls are TRBV7-9 and TRBJ1-5; no definite D call. Germline-derived CDR1 and CDR2 are SEHNR and FQNEAQ (reference sequence). Trimming stripped 7 bases from V and 1 base from J, with 11 bases between. This CDR3 has 14 residues. CDR3 bases: TGTGCCAGCAAATTACACGGGAGCAATCAGCCCCAGCATTTT. Residues: CASKLHGSNQPQHF.

The V and J genes are TRBV7-8 and TRBJ1-3; D is unresolved. In germline, CDR1 is SGHVS, CDR2 FQNEAQ. Trimming pared 5 bases from V and 6 bases from J, leaving 8 bases between. This CDR3 region has 12 residues. The CDR3 is CASSPGPNTIYF. The DNA for the CDR3 is TGTGCCAGCAGCCCCGGTCCAAACACCATATATTTT.

The chain has TRBV7-3 and TRBJ2-2, with 9 nucleotides matching TRBD2. V shed 5 bases, J shed 4 bases, and the junction held 5 bases outside the gene matches. CDR3 length: 15 amino acids. The V gene's germline CDR1 is SGHTA and CDR2 FQGTGA. The CDR3 region has the DNA TGTGCCAGCAGCCCGGGACTAGCCCGCACCGGGGAGCTGTTTTTT. Translated: CASSPGLARTGELFF.

Here the CDR3 reads CASSGTGRTDTQYF. The CDR3 DNA reads TGCGCCAGCAGTGGTACAGGACGCACAGATACGCAGTATTTT. The rearrangement joins TRBV10-1 to TRBJ2-3; perhaps TRBD1 as D (5 bases). The germline V gene has CDR1 WNHNN and CDR2 SYGVQD (reference sequence). V was clipped by 4 bases and J by 1 base, with 9 bases between them. CDR3 length: 14 residues.

The chain joins TRBV7-2 to TRBJ2-3; 7 bases fit TRBD2. CDR3 size: 17 residues. The germline V gene encodes CDR1 SGHTA and CDR2 FQGNSA. The junction had 13 bases not matched to a gene; V was cut back by 5 bases and J by 2 bases. As DNA, the CDR3 is TGTGCCAGCAGCCCCTTTACCAGCGGGGATTCCACAGATACGCAGTATTTT. Residues: CASSPFTSGDSTDTQYF.

The V call is TRBV27, the J call TRBJ2-3; D may be TRBD2 (5 bases). Germline-derived CDR1 and CDR2 are MNHEY and SMNVEV (reference sequence). This CDR3 is 13 amino acids long. Trimming stripped 4 bases from V and 0 bases from J, with 5 bases between. CDR3 DNA sequence: TGTGCCAGCAGTTCGGGGAGCACAGATACGCAGTATTTT. Translation: CASSSGSTDTQYF.

A few counts support this clone. The J gene is TRBJ1-1, the V gene TRBV18; D gene uncertain. The germline V gene has CDR1 KGHSH and CDR2 LQKENI. V was shortened by 3 bases and J by 1 base, with 9 bases between the two germline ends. CDR3 length: 14 residues. The CDR3 DNA reads TGTGCCAGCTCACCTTTCACAGCGAACACTGAAGCTTTCTTT. Protein product: CASSPFTANTEAFF.

The chain employs TRBV5-6 and TRBJ2-2, with a tentative D call TRBD2 (6 bases). Trimming cost V 0 bases and J 7 bases, with 16 bases left between them. The CDR3 has 16 residues. CDR1 is SGHDT, CDR2 YYEEEE, per germline. For the CDR3, the DNA is TGTGCCAGCAGCTTGGGGGTCCCGGGAGACTTCGGGGAGCTGTTTTTT. This gives the protein CASSLGVPGDFGELFF.

V gene TRBV7-3 combines with J gene TRBJ2-5; 9 bases align to TRBD1. CDR3 length: 13 residues. Germline lookup yields CDR1 SGHTA and CDR2 FQGTGA. With V trimmed by 4 bases and J by 5 bases, 2 bases remained unmatched. The CDR3 protein is CASSSGQGETQYF. The CDR3 DNA is TGTGCCAGCAGCTCCGGACAGGGGGAGACCCAGTACTTC.

This sequence joins TRBV27 and TRBJ2-6; D gene unclear. The CDR3 spans 15 residues. Per germline, CDR1 MNHEY and CDR2 SMNVEV (reference sequence). Trimming left V 1 base short and J 0 bases short, with 4 bases between. CDR3 residues: CASSLFVSGANVLTF. The CDR3 DNA follows: TGTGCCAGCAGTTTATTCGTCTCTGGGGCCAACGTCCTGACTTTC.

The chain is built from TRBV2 and TRBJ2-3, with TRBD2 matching 8 bases. The CDR3 extends over 17 amino acids. V lost 6 bases and J lost 1; bases outside the gene matches: 12. Germline V gene lookup returns CDR1 SNHLY and CDR2 FYNNEI. CDR3 nucleotide sequence: TGTGCCAGCAGGAAAGCGGGAGATAAGTACGGCACAGATACGCAGTATTTT. The encoded protein is CASRKAGDKYGTDTQYF. Filled out from reference TRBV2 and TRBJ2-3, the complete variable domain reads EPEVTQTPSHQVTQMGQEVILRCVPISNHLYFYWYRQILGQKVEFLVSFYNNEISEKSEIFDDQFSVERPDGSNFTLKIRSTKLEDSAMYFCASRKAGDKYGTDTQYFGPGTRLTVL.

The gene calls are TRBV6-5 and TRBJ2-1, with D possibly matching TRBD2 (6 bases). The length of the CDR3 is 13 residues. V lost 5 bases and J 13 bases, leaving 18 bases between the germline ends. Germline CDR1 and CDR2: MNHEY and SVGAGI. CDR3 in DNA: TGTGCCAGCAGTCTGCAGGCAGCGGGTAATCAGTTCTTC. It yields the protein CASSLQAAGNQFF.

The J gene is TRBJ2-7, the V gene TRBV7-9; TRBD2 aligns across 9 bases. The germline V gene has CDR1 SEHNR and CDR2 FQNEAQ (reference sequence). The CDR3 has 14 amino acids. Trimming took 4 bases from V and 2 from J; bases not matched to a gene: 3. The CDR3, as DNA: TGTGCCAGCAGCTCGACTAGCGGAACCTACGAGCAGTACTTC. Translating it yields CASSSTSGTYEQYF.

The V call is TRBV5-4, the J call TRBJ2-7, with 7 bases identical to TRBD2. The CDR3 sequence is 15 residues long. Germline CDR1 reads SGHNT; CDR2 reads YYREEE (reference sequence). V shed 5 bases, J shed 3 bases, and the junction held 11 bases outside the gene matches. The CDR3 protein is CASSSGPGGYYEQYF. The CDR3, as DNA: TGTGCCAGCAGTAGCGGACCGGGAGGCTACTACGAGCAGTACTTC.

The V and J genes are TRBV28 and TRBJ1-2, with D perhaps matching TRBD1 (6 bases). The CDR3 loop spans 13 amino acids. Per germline, CDR1 MDHEN and CDR2 SYDVKM. Deletions cut 2 bases from V and 8 bases from J, with 12 bases between. The DNA for the CDR3 is TGTGCCAGCAGTTTACAGGGGCTTTTAGGCTACACCTTC. Protein: CASSLQGLLGYTF.

The chain couples TRBV29-1 to TRBJ1-1; D unresolved. V gave up 6 bases and J gave up 1 base, with 9 bases separating them. The germline gives CDR1 SQVTM, CDR2 ANQGSEA. CDR3 size: 12 residues. Written as DNA, the CDR3 is TGCAGCGTGACGGCAGGGAACACTGAAGCTTTCTTT. Protein: CSVTAGNTEAFF. Together with reference TRBV29-1 and TRBJ1-1, the CDR3 gives the full variable domain: SAVISQKPSRDICQRGTSLTIQCQVDSQVTMMFWYRQQPGQSLTLIATANQGSEATYESGFVIDKFPISRPNLTFSTLTVSNMSPEDSSIYLCSVTAGNTEAFFGQGTRLTVV.

This chain joins TRBV10-3 and TRBJ2-2; TRBD2 agrees at 8 bases. The V gene's germline CDR1 is ENHRY and CDR2 SYGVKD. The CDR3 totals 18 residues. The V segment lost 0 bases and the J segment 1 base; nucleotides outside the gene matches: 7. The CDR3 DNA sequence: TGTGCCATCAGTGAGTCTTTAGGGCTAGCGGGGAACACCGGGGAGCTGTTTTTT. Translated: CAISESLGLAGNTGELFF.

This chain joins TRBV2 and TRBJ2-7, with 8 nucleotides matching TRBD1. From germline, CDR1 is SNHLY and CDR2 FYNNEI. The V gene end was trimmed by 7 bases and the J gene end by 3 bases; junction bases not matched to a gene: 5. This CDR3 region has 13 residues. The CDR3 DNA reads as TGTGCCAGCACAGGACAGGGTGACTACGAGCAGTACTTC. Translated: CASTGQGDYEQYF.

The CDR3 is CASSQGRGWNTEAFF. The DNA for the CDR3 is TGTGCCAGCAGCCAAGGGCGAGGGTGGAACACTGAAGCTTTCTTT. The V call is TRBV4-2, the J call TRBJ1-1, with no clear D. Germline V gene data show CDR1 as LGHNA and CDR2 as YNFKEQ. V lost 1 base, J lost 1 base, and 10 bases lay in between. The CDR3 totals 15 residues.

This chain links TRBV25-1 with TRBJ1-1; D remains unclear. Germline V gives CDR1 MGHDK, CDR2 SYGVNS. This CDR3 is built from 12 residues. V lost 1 base to trimming and J lost 11 bases, with 11 bases between them. The CDR3 nucleotides read TGTGCCAGCAGTGAATCGGGGAAAGGGGCTTTCTTT. As protein: CASSESGKGAFF. The entire variable domain, with the rest obtained from reference TRBV25-1 and TRBJ1-1, is as follows: EADIYQTPRYLVIGTGKKITLECSQTMGHDKMYWYQQDPGMELHLIHYSYGVNSTEKGDLSSESTVSRIRTEHFPLTLESARPSHTSQYLCASSESGKGAFFGQGTRLTVV.

The chain links TRBV6-5 to TRBJ2-7; a weak D match, TRBD1 (6 bases). V lost 1 base to trimming and J lost 5 bases, with 12 bases between them. This CDR3 comprises 14 residues. Germline CDR1 reads MNHEY; CDR2 reads SVGAGI. This CDR3 is CASSYLQGYHEQYF. The CDR3 DNA is TGTGCCAGCAGTTACTTACAGGGTTACCACGAGCAGTACTTC.